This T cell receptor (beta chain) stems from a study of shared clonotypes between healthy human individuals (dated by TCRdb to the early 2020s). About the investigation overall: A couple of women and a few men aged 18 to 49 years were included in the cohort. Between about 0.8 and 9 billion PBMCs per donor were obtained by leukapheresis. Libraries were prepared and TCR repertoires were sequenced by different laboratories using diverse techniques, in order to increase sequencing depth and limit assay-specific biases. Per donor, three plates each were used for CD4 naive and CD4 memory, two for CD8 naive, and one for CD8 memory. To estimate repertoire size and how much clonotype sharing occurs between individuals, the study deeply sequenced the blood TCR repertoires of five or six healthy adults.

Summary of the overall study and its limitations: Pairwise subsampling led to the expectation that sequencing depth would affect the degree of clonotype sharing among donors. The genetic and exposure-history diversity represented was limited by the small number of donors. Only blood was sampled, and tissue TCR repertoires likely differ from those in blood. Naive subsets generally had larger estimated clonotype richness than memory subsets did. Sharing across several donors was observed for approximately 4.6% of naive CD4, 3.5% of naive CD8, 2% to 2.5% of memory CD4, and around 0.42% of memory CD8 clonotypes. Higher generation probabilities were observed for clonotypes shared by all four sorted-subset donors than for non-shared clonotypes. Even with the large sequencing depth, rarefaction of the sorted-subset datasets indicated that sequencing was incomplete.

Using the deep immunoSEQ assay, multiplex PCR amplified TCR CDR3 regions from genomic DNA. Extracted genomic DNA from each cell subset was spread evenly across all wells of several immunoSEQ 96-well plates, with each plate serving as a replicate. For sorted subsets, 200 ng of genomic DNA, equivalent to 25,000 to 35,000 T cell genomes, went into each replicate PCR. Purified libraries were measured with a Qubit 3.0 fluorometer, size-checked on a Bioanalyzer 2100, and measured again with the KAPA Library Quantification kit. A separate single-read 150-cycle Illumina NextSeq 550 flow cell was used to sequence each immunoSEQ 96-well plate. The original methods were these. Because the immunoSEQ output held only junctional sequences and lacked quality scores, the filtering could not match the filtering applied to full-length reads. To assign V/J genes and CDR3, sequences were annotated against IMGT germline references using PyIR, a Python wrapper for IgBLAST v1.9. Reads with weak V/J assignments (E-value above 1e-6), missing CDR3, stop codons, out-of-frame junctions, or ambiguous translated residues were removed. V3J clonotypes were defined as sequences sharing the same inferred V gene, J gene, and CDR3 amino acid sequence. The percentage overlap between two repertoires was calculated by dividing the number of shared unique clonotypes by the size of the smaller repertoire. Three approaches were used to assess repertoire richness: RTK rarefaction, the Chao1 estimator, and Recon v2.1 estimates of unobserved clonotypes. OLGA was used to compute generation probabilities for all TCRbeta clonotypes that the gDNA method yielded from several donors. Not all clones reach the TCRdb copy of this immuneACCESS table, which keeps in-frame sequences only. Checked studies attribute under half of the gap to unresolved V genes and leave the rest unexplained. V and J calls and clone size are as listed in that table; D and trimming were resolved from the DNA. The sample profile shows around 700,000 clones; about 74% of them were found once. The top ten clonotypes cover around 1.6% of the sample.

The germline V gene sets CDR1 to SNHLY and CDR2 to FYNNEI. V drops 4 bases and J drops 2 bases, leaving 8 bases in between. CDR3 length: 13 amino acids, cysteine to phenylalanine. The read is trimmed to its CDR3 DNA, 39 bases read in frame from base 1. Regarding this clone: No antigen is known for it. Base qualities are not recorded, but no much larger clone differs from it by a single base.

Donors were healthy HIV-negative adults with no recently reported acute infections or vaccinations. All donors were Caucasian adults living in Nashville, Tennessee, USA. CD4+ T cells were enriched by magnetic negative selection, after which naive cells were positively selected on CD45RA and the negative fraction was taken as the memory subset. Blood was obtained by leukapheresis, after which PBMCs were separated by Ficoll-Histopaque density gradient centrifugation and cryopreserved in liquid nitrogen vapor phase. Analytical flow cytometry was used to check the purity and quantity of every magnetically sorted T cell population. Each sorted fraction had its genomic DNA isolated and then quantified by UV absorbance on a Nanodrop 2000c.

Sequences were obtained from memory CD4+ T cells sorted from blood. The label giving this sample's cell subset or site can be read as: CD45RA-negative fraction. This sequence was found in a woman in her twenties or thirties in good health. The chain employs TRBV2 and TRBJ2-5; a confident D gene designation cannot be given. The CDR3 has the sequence CASSVQQQETQYF. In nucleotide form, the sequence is TGTGCCAGCAGTGTACAGCAACAAGAGACCCAGTACTTC.